This TCR beta chain is drawn from a study of beta chain features in type 1 diabetes. The study, taken as a whole, reports: Using cDNA template may skew counts toward highly expressing activated cells. Naive, central memory and regulatory TCRB repertoires appeared more similar among patients than healthy donors.

The sequenced template was cDNA made from the entire isolated RNA. Using immunoSEQ multiplex PCR, the repertoire was profiled, and TCRdb retains in-frame clones only, with some absent. Of a few hundred thousand clones listed, less than 20% are singletons. Each population that was sorted was more than 98% pure. In its sample, this clone was seen a few times. Its matching antigen is unknown. V was cut by 3 bases and J by 0 bases, with 11 bases left in between. This CDR3 comprises 15 residues. The germline V gene encodes CDR1 MDHEN and CDR2 SYDVKM. The clonotype was recovered from a woman aged 18-29 years in good health. The sequenced sample consisted of naive CD4+ T cells from blood. J is TRBJ2-5 and V is TRBV28; possible D gene TRBD1, 5 bases. The CDR3 DNA reads as TGTGCCAGCAGTTTCATCCCGACAGACCAAGAGACCCAGTACTTC. Amino acids: CASSFIPTDQETQYF.